This TCR beta chain was captured by sequencing in a study of CD8+CD57+ T cells in acquired aplastic anemia. Regarding the study as a whole: Some 28 sequences, all CD8+ CDR3, were shared between patients and controls.

Comment on this clonotype: What it recognizes is unknown.

Patients picked for sequencing had shown CD8+CD57+ cell expansion detected by flow cytometry. Trimming left V 5 bases short and J 7 bases short, with 15 bases between. In germline, CDR1 is SGHTA, CDR2 FQGNSA. This CDR3 has 14 amino acids. Profiling that covered TCR beta VDJ and CDR3 relied on genomic DNA as its template. TCRdb re-called the reads through MiXCR, storing one row per CDR3 protein. This sample yields about 240,000 distinct CDR3 sequences, of which around 43% are seen a single time; 6.5% to 8% belongs to the top ten. The sequence was obtained from a human donor with aplastic anemia. Sequencing was performed on sorted CD4+, CD8+, or CD8+CD57+ T cells (not recorded which) from PBMCs. The chain has TRBV7-2 and TRBJ2-1; D not resolved. CDR3 region: CASSQNVGRNEQFF. CDR3 coding DNA: TGTGCCAGCAGCCAAAACGTCGGGCGGAATGAGCAGTTCTTC.